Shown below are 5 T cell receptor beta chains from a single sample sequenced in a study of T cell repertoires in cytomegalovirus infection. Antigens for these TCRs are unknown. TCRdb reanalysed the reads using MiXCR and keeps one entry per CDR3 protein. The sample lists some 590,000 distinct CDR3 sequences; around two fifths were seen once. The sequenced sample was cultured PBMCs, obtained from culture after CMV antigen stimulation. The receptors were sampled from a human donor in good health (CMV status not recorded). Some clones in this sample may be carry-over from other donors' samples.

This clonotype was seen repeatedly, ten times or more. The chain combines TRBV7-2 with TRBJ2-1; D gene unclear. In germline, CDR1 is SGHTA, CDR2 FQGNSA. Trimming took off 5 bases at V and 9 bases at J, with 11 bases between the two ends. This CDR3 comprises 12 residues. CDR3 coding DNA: TGTGCCAGCAGCCCTAACTCGCGTGAGCAGTTCTTC. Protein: CASSPNSREQFF.

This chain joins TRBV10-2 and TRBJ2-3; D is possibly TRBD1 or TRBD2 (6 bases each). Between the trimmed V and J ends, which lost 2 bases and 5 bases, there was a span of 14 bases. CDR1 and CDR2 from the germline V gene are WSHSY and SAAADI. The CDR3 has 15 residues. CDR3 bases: TGCGCCAGCAGTGAGGTGGGGGGCTCGGGAGATACGCAGTATTTT. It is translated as CASSEVGGSGDTQYF.

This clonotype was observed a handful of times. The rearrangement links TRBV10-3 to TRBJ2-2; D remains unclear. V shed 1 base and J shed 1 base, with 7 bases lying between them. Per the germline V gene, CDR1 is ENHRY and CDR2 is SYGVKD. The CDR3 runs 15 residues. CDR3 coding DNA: TGTGCCATCAGTGAGTTCGCCGGGAACACCGGGGAGCTGTTTTTT. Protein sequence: CAISEFAGNTGELFF.

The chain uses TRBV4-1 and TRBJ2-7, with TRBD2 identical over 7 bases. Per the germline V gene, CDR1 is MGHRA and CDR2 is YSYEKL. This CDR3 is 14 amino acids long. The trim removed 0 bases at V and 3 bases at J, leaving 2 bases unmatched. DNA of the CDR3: TGCGCCAGCAGCCAAGAAGGGACTATCTACGAGCAGTACTTC. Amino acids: CASSQEGTIYEQYF.

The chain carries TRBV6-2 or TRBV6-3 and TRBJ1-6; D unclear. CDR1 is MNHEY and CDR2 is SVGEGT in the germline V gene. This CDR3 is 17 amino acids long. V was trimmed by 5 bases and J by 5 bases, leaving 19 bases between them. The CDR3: CASSDQYRGPDNSPLHF. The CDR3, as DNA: TGTGCCAGCAGTGATCAGTATCGAGGACCGGATAATTCACCCCTCCACTTT.